This TCR beta chain was observed in a study of cytomegalovirus exposure and HLA in healthy donors. PCR amplification relied on 60 Vbeta primers (plus 13 Jbeta primers). The protocol was immunoSEQ multiplex PCR, while the TCRdb copy is restricted to in-frame clones and leaves out a portion. The sample consists of 200,000 to 250,000 clones, 78% of them appearing once. This TCR came from a male donor in good health and CMV-seronegative. Sequenced input: PBMCs.

The CDR3, as DNA: TGTGCCAGTAGCCCGCTAGCAGAGAAGGAGCAGTTCTTC. It codes for CASSPLAEKEQFF. The chain couples TRBV19 to TRBJ2-1; TRBD2 might be the D (5 bases). The germline gives CDR1 LNHDA, CDR2 SQIVND (reference sequence). The CDR3 is 13 residues long. The V gene lost 6 bases and the J gene lost 10 bases, with 16 bases spanning the gap.